What follows describes a single T cell receptor beta chain. The data were taken from a study of CD8+CD57+ T cells in acquired aplastic anemia. Overall study: Quantities of DNA derived from sorted CD4+ and CD8+ cells averaged approximately 3 ug.

There are 15 residues in the CDR3. Trimming took 4 bases from V and 8 from J, leaving 16 bases between them. Looked up from germline, CDR1 is SGDLS and CDR2 is YYNGEE. The study profiled TCR beta VDJ and CDR3 using genomic DNA as template. TCRdb re-called the reads through MiXCR, storing one row per CDR3 protein. The sample has around 150,000 distinct CDR3 sequences; around 48% are singletons. Before being chosen for sequencing, patients had shown CD8+CD57+ cell expansion by flow cytometry. The clonotype comes from a human donor with aplastic anemia. Sequencing input: sorted CD4+, CD8+, or CD8+CD57+ T cells (not recorded which) from PBMCs. The chain employs TRBV9 and TRBJ1-6; tentatively, D is TRBD1 (5 bases). Here the CDR3 reads CASSSLGTSHSPLHF. CDR3 sequence (DNA): TGTGCCAGCAGCAGTCTCGGGACTTCGCATTCACCCCTCCACTTT.